Shown below are 19 T cell receptor beta chains from a single sample sequenced in a study of blood T cell repertoires in COVID-19. This table comes from immunoSEQ multiplex PCR, and its TCRdb copy is limited to in-frame clones, with some not included. The data show approximately 240,000 clones, more than 80% seen once. The sequenced sample consisted of peripheral blood. The receptor source for this set is a human donor in a cohort sampled during active COVID-19.

The chain combines TRBV6-5 with TRBJ2-3, with TRBD1 identical over 9 bases. CDR3 length: 15 amino acids. CDR1 is MNHEY and CDR2 is SVGAGI in the germline V gene. Trimming cost V 6 bases and J 3 bases; bases outside gene matches: 7. DNA of the CDR3: TGTGCCAGCAGATCGGACAGGGGCGGTACAGATACGCAGTATTTT. This gives the protein CASRSDRGGTDTQYF.

The chain links TRBV7-9 to TRBJ1-1; 8 bases map to TRBD1. This CDR3 has 14 residues. CDR1 is SEHNR, CDR2 FQNEAQ, per germline (reference sequence). The J segment lost 0 bases and the V segment lost 6 bases, leaving 3 bases of the junction unmatched. The CDR3 DNA follows: TGTGCCAGCAGTCCAGGGGGCCTGAACACTGAAGCTTTCTTT. Encoded protein: CASSPGGLNTEAFF.

This rearrangement joins TRBV19 to TRBJ2-1; 10 nucleotides match TRBD1. The CDR3 is 17 amino acids. V dropped 4 bases and J dropped 5; count of bases not matched to a gene: 11. The V gene's germline CDR1 is LNHDA and CDR2 SQIVND (reference sequence). The DNA for the CDR3 is TGTGCCAGTAGTACATCCCGGGACAGGGGCCTTCACAATGAGCAGTTCTTC. This gives the protein CASSTSRDRGLHNEQFF. The complete variable domain, with remaining parts taken from reference TRBV19 and TRBJ2-1, reads DGGITQSPKYLFRKEGQNVTLSCEQNLNHDAMYWYRQDPGQGLRLIYYSQIVNDFQKGDIAEGYSVSREKKESFPLTVTSAQKNPTAFYLCASSTSRDRGLHNEQFFGPGTRLTVL.

This clone has only a few counts. The V call is TRBV12-3 or TRBV12-4, the J call TRBJ2-3, with 8 bases that match TRBD2. The CDR3 is 13 residues long. V gave up 7 bases and J gave up 6 bases; unmatched junction bases: 6. Here the CDR3 DNA reads TGTGCCAGCACAGCGGGAGTCAGGGATACGCAGTATTTT. Protein sequence: CASTAGVRDTQYF.

The rearrangement joins TRBV4-1 to TRBJ1-1; 7 bases map to TRBD1. J gave up 4 bases and V 4 bases, and 6 bases lay outside the gene matches. The CDR3 spans 14 residues. Germline V gene data show CDR1 as MGHRA and CDR2 as YSYEKL. CDR3 DNA: TGCGCCAGCAGCCCGAAGGGGGCGGGCACTGAAGCTTTCTTT. This codes for CASSPKGAGTEAFF.

This sequence joins TRBV29-1 and TRBJ1-2, with a tentative D call TRBD1 (5 bases). The germline V and J ends were trimmed by 3 bases and 3 bases, with 11 bases remaining between them. CDR3 length equals 13 residues. Germline CDR1 reads SQVTM; CDR2 reads ANQGSEA. The CDR3 nucleotides read TGCAGCGTTGACGTGTCCAGGGACTATGGCTACACCTTC. Its protein is CSVDVSRDYGYTF.

This clone was picked up one time. This chain uses TRBV24-1 with TRBJ2-1, with D possibly matching TRBD1 (6 bases). This CDR3 comprises 15 residues. Per germline, CDR1 KGHDR and CDR2 SFDVKD. V was trimmed by 4 bases and J by 5 bases, leaving 14 bases between them. The CDR3 DNA sequence: TGTGCCACCAGTGACCGTGACAGGTTGGACAATGAGCAGTTCTTC. Translation gives CATSDRDRLDNEQFF.

The chain employs TRBV28 and TRBJ1-2; 8 bases line up with TRBD1. Germline trimming cut 4 bases from V and 5 bases from J; bases unmatched to any gene: 0. The CDR3 length is 12 residues. Looked up from germline, CDR1 is MDHEN and CDR2 is SYDVKM. In DNA form, the CDR3 reads TGTGCCAGCAGTTGGGACAGGTATGGCTACACCTTC. Translated: CASSWDRYGYTF.

The chain couples TRBV10-3 to TRBJ2-1, with 13 bases matching TRBD2. Germline V gene data show CDR1 as ENHRY and CDR2 as SYGVKD. The CDR3 covers 14 residues. The ends lost 8 bases at V and 4 bases at J; junction bases unmatched: 2. The CDR3, as DNA: TGTGCCATCGGGGGACTAGCGGGGTACAATGAGCAGTTCTTC. It codes for CAIGGLAGYNEQFF.

The gene calls are TRBV19 and TRBJ1-4; the D is unclear. CDR1 and CDR2 (germline): LNHDA, SQIVND (reference sequence). V lost 0 bases to trimming and J lost 5 bases, with 22 bases between them. The CDR3 runs to 19 residues. The CDR3: CASSIDLSVATAPNEKLFF. CDR3 in DNA: TGTGCCAGTAGTATAGATCTTAGCGTCGCGACGGCTCCAAATGAAAAACTGTTTTTT.

As concerns this clone: This sample includes further DNA sequences coding for the same CDR3. This sequence joins TRBV7-9 and TRBJ1-2; tentative D call: TRBD1 (6 bases). V lost 5 bases to trimming and J lost 8 bases, with 12 bases between them. The CDR3 has 12 residues. CDR1 is SEHNR and CDR2 is FQNEAQ in the germline V gene (reference sequence). CDR3 bases: TGTGCCAGCAGCGCGGACAGAGGCGGCTACACCTTC. It translates to CASSADRGGYTF.

This clone came up once. The chain's CDR3 is CASSSSSGRGEQYF. The CDR3 nucleotides read TGTGCCAGCAGCTCTTCTAGCGGGAGAGGCGAGCAGTACTTC. The chain has TRBV7-9 and TRBJ2-7; TRBD2 matches 10 bases. Germline CDR1 SEHNR, CDR2 FQNEAQ (reference sequence). This CDR3 has 14 residues. V dropped 4 bases and J dropped 6; count of bases not matched to a gene: 6.

This rearrangement joins TRBV19 to TRBJ1-5, with TRBD1 matching 10 bases. With 6 bases clipped from V and 7 bases from J, the junction kept 6 bases outside the gene matches. Germline CDR1 reads LNHDA; CDR2 reads SQIVND (reference sequence). This CDR3 contains 14 residues. The CDR3 loop is CASRDRGLRQPQHF. In nucleotides, the CDR3 is TGTGCCAGTAGAGACAGGGGGCTAAGACAGCCCCAGCATTTT.

This rearrangement joins TRBV4-2 to TRBJ1-3, with D uncertain. Between the trimmed V and J ends, which lost 3 bases and 0 bases, there was a span of 21 bases. The CDR3 has 19 amino acids. Germline CDR1 and CDR2: LGHNA and YNFKEQ. The CDR3 nucleotides are TGTGCCAGCAGCCACGATATACTGGGGAGTGCCCTCTCTGGAAACACCATATATTTT. It codes for CASSHDILGSALSGNTIYF.

The J gene is TRBJ1-4, the V gene TRBV5-1; 8 bases match TRBD1. J gave up 7 bases and V 0 bases, and 5 bases lay outside the gene matches. This CDR3 has 15 residues. Germline V CDR1 and CDR2: SGHRS, YFSETQ. The CDR3 spells CASSLGGQGSEKLFF. CDR3 in DNA: TGCGCCAGCAGCTTGGGAGGACAGGGTTCTGAAAAACTGTTTTTT.

V and J are TRBV6-6 and TRBJ2-2; D gene ambiguous. Germline CDR1 and CDR2: MNHNY and SVGAGI (reference sequence). V was shortened by 6 bases and J by 0 bases, with 8 bases between the two germline ends. This CDR3 has 14 amino acids. The DNA for the CDR3 is TGTGCCAGCAGCGGGTACTCGAACACCGGGGAGCTGTTTTTT. It is translated as CASSGYSNTGELFF.

CDR3 in DNA: TGTGCCAGCAGCGTAAGAGCGACCGGGGAGCTGTTTTTT. It yields the protein CASSVRATGELFF. V usage is TRBV9 and J usage is TRBJ2-2; D not certain. The CDR3 consists of 13 residues. V shed 1 base and J shed 5 bases, with 6 bases lying between them. Per the germline V gene, CDR1 is SGDLS and CDR2 is YYNGEE.

Written as DNA, the CDR3 is TGTGCCATCAGTGAACAACAGGGGGGTCCGTACTTC. Its translation: CAISEQQGGPYF. The rearrangement uses TRBV10-3 and TRBJ2-7; 8 bases are a match to TRBD1. Trimming took 3 bases from V and 12 from J; bases not matched to a gene: 7. CDR1 and CDR2 from the germline V gene are ENHRY and SYGVKD. This CDR3 comprises 12 residues.

CDR3 DNA: TGTGCCAGCAGTGCAGCGCTGAGCTCCTATAATTCACCCCTCCACTTT. Translation gives CASSAALSSYNSPLHF. The chain recombines TRBV6-1 with TRBJ1-6, with unresolved D. This CDR3 region has 16 residues. The germline V gene has CDR1 MNHNS and CDR2 SASEGT. Trimming took off 4 bases at V and 0 bases at J, with 10 bases between the two ends.